What follows describes a single T cell receptor (beta chain). In its sample, this clone was seen once. Its antigen remains unidentified. It has no much larger one-base neighbor in the sample; base qualities were not kept. Relative to germline, V is 0 bases shorter and J is 4 bases shorter, with 8 bases between their ends. The germline V gene provides CDR1 SGHRS and CDR2 YFSETQ. The CDR3 goes from the cysteine to the phenylalanine over 14 residues. Of all the DNA, just the CDR3 is kept, 42 bases in frame from base 1. The entry originates in a study of T cell responses to AZD1222 COVID-19 vaccine (dated by TCRdb to about 2021). Concerning the study at large: TCR sequencing covered 230 to 250 trial participants: 207 given two doses of AZD1222 and approximately 26 given two doses of MenACWY control vaccine. Enrollment into the trials was organized by age into subgroups of 18-55, 56-69 and 70-plus years, and those subgroups contained roughly 150, 30 and 60 TCR-sequenced participants, respectively. Summary of the overall study and its limitations: Participants were mostly white British, with more females than males. The authors suggested clonal diversity may have been underestimated. In the small 56-69-year group, the increase in depth fell short of significance, most likely because of low power. Conclusions about previously exposed vaccinees are limited because only six or seven AZD1222 recipients were SARS-CoV-2 seropositive at baseline. After two AZD1222 doses, spike-specific TCR breadth and depth were significantly higher than at day 0 and than in MenACWY recipients. Because no day 14 peak-response samples were available, the repertoires could be characterized only after the peak T cell response. Reportedly, close to half of the unique spike-specific TCRs recognized epitopes lying outside the regions that are mutated in the B.1.351 and B.1.1.7 variants. CD4 TCRs associated with the vaccine covered the entire spike protein, and the dominant responses were in regions 160-218 and 743-854.

The CDR3 regions of human TCRbeta chains were analyzed by immunosequencing. The original pipeline was this. Repertoire TCRs were matched against a reference library of SARS-CoV-2-specific TCRs generated with the MIRA antigen-specificity platform. Breadth was defined as the fraction of unique TCRs that were SARS-CoV-2-associated. Depth was defined as the fraction of total T cells that were SARS-CoV-2-associated. Using the MIRA data, each spike-specific TCR was assigned both to the spike region to which the TCR was reactive and to a CD4 or CD8 class. Log10-transformed breadth and depth values were compared by one-way ANOVA with Sidak's multiple comparisons tests. This is the immuneACCESS table as TCRdb keeps it, with only in-frame sequences that have V and J called. A part of the clones is gone; compared with another copy, unresolved V genes explain less than half, and the rest is unexplained. D and trimming come from the DNA, and the V and J calls and clone size come from that table. The sample yields roughly 120,000 clones; around 87% were counted once. The top ten constitute around 3% of the sample.

According to the study, the label for this sample's time point signals: about 28 days (+/-7) after the second vaccine dose. Because spike-specific TCR depth and breadth did not differ between the two schedules, AZD1222 recipients who got a second dose at roughly 4 weeks were pooled with those who got a second dose at roughly 12 weeks. Vaccinee samples were obtained from the UK trials COV001 and COV002, which included a single-blind randomized controlled phase 2/3 trial of AZD1222 (ChAdOx1 nCoV-19) in healthy adults. Trial participant PBMC samples were collected at day 0 and day 28 after the second dose for TCRbeta chain sequencing.

Sequenced material: peripheral blood, taken 28 days after the second AZD1222 dose. The sequence derives from an adult who received the AZD1222 COVID-19 vaccine. The rearrangement joined TRBV5-1 to TRBJ1-3, with TRBD1 as a weak D call on 6 bases. The sequence in DNA is TGCGCCAGCAGCTTGGGGGACATAGGAAACACCATATATTTT. It specifies CASSLGDIGNTIYF.